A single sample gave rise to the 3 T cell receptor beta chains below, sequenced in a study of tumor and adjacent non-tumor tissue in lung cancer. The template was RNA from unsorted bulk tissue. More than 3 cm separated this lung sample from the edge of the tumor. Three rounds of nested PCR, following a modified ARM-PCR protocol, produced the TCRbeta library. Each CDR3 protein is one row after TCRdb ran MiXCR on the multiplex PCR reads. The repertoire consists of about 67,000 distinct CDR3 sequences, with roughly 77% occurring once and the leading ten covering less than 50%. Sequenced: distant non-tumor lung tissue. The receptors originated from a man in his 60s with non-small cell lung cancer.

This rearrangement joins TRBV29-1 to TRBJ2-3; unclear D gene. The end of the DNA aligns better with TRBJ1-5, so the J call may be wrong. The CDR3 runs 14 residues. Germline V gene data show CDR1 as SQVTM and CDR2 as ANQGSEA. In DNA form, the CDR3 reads TGCTGCGCCTGCTCGGCTCGAGGTGCAGATACGCAGCATTTT. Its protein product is CCACSARGADTQHF.

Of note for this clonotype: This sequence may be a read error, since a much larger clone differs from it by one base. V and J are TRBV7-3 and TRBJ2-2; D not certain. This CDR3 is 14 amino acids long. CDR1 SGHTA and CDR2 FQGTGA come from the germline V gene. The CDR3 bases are TGTGCCTGCAGCTTTGAACCGGTCACCGGGGAGCTGTTTTTT. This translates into CACSFEPVTGELFF.

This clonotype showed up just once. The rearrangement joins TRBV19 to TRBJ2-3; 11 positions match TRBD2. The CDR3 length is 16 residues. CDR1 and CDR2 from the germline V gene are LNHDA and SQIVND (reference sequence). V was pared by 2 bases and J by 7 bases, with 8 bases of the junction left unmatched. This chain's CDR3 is CASSIIAGGPGNTQYF. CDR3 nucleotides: TGTGCCAGTAGTATAATAGCGGGAGGGCCTGGAAATACGCAGTATTTT.